The table lists the clone carrying this T cell receptor (beta chain) with a few counts. What it binds is unknown. V lost 6 bases and J 4 bases, leaving 20 bases between the germline ends. The CDR3 consists of 16 residues. Looked up from germline, CDR1 is MNHNS and CDR2 is SASEGT. The authors made TCR beta libraries by quantitative 5'-RACE with molecular barcodes. MiXCR, applied by TCRdb to the 5' RACE reads, yields one record per CDR3 protein. The sample records 400,000 or so distinct CDR3 sequences, roughly a quarter being singletons. This sample is drawn from a study of CD8 T cells in ankylosing spondylitis. Study-wide findings and caveats: Disease-associated clones were reportedly significantly overrepresented in matched ankylosing spondylitis synovial fluid. Earlier authors reported some of these motif variants in reactive arthritis synovial fluid and blood. Ankylosing spondylitis blood seemed to carry a telltale TCR beta motif made of seven or eight highly homologous variants.

The TCR sequence derives from a male donor with ankylosing spondylitis. Sequencing was performed on blood, either unsorted or a sorted T cell fraction (not recorded which). The gene calls are TRBV6-1 and TRBJ2-3; the D gene is possibly TRBD2 (6 bases). The CDR3 here is CASRAHSGSQSDTQYF. CDR3 DNA sequence: TGTGCCAGCAGGGCCCATAGCGGCAGTCAATCAGATACGCAGTATTTT.